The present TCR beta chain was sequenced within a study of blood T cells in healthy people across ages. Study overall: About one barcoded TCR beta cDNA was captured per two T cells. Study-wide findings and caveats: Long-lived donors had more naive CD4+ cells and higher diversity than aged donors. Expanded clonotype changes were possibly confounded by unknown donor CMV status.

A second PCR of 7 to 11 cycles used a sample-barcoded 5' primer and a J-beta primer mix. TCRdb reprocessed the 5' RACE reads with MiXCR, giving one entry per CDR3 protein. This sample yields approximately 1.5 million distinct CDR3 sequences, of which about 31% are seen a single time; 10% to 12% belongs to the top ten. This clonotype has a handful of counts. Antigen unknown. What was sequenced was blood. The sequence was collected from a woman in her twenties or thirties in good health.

CDR3 in DNA: TGTGCCAGCAGTGAAAGAAACCCCTGGGGCACAGATACGCAGTATTTT. Its translation: CASSERNPWGTDTQYF. The rearrangement joins TRBV6-1 to TRBJ2-3; D is ambiguous. This CDR3 region has 16 residues. V lost 2 bases, J lost 1 base, and 13 bases lay in between. Germline V gene data show CDR1 as MNHNS and CDR2 as SASEGT.